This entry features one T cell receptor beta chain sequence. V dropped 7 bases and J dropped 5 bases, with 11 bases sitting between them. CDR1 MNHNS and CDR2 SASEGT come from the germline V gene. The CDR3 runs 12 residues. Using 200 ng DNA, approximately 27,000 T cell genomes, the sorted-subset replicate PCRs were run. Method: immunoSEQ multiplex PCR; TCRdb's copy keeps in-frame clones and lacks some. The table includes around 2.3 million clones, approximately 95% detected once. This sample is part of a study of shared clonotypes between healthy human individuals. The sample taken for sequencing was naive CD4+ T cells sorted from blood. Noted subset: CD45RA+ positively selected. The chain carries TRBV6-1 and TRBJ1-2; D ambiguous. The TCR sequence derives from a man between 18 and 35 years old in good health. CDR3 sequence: CASNPGPYGYTF. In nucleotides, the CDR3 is TGTGCCAGCAACCCCGGACCTTATGGCTACACCTTC.